A single sample gave rise to the 30 T cell receptor beta chains below, sequenced in a study of blood T cell repertoires in COVID-19. Sequenced by immunoSEQ multiplex PCR; TCRdb stores in-frame clones only, minus some. In the table there are 200,000 to 300,000 clones, around 90% of which are singletons. Sequenced material: peripheral blood. The receptors derive from a man older than 75 with acute or convalescent COVID-19.

The chain recombines TRBV12-3 or TRBV12-4 with TRBJ1-4; 9 bases agree with TRBD1. This CDR3 contains 13 residues. The V gene end was trimmed by 6 bases and the J gene end by 10 bases; junction bases not matched to a gene: 6. CDR3 DNA: TGTGCCAGCAGAGAGGACAGGGGACGAAAACTGTTTTTT. Residues: CASREDRGRKLFF.

The chain combines TRBV14 with TRBJ1-3, with D tentatively TRBD1 (5 bases). V was clipped by 0 bases and J by 3 bases, with 12 bases between them. The CDR3 runs to 16 residues. Germline-derived CDR1 and CDR2 are SGHDN and FVKESK. CDR3 region: CASSQDRAAFGNTIYF. CDR3 nucleotide sequence: TGTGCCAGCAGCCAAGACAGGGCCGCGTTTGGAAACACCATATATTTT.

The chain recombines TRBV5-1 with TRBJ2-5, with D unresolved. The CDR3 length is 13 residues. V lost 4 bases and J lost 0, with 7 bases in between. Germline CDR1 reads SGHRS; CDR2 reads YFSETQ. The CDR3 bases are TGCGCCAGCAGCACCCAGTACCAAGAGACCCAGTACTTC. The encoded protein is CASSTQYQETQYF.

J is TRBJ2-3 and V is TRBV9; 7 bases map to TRBD2. The J segment lost 6 bases and the V segment lost 3 bases, leaving 4 bases of the junction unmatched. The CDR3 loop spans 13 amino acids. Per the germline V gene, CDR1 is SGDLS and CDR2 is YYNGEE. Here the CDR3 reads CASSGREQDTQYF. CDR3 coding DNA: TGTGCCAGCAGCGGGCGGGAGCAGGATACGCAGTATTTT.

This chain uses TRBV5-1 with TRBJ2-1, with D tentatively TRBD1 (6 bases). Trimming shortened V by 7 bases and J by 5 bases, and 25 bases separated the two germline ends. The CDR3 runs to 17 residues. The germline V gene has CDR1 SGHRS and CDR2 YFSETQ. The chain's CDR3 is CASGRMNQGPRDNEQFF. The CDR3 DNA follows: TGCGCCAGCGGACGAATGAATCAGGGGCCGAGGGACAATGAGCAGTTCTTC.

The sample holds one count of this clone. V gene TRBV21-1 combines with J gene TRBJ1-1; the DNA was not compared with TRBD1, the D call given in the table. TRBV21-1 is flagged as a pseudogene. The CDR3 extends over 17 amino acids. The CDR3 region is CASSKTAPQGTNTEAFF. For the CDR3, the DNA is TGTGCCAGCAGCAAAACGGCGCCACAGGGGACGAACACTGAAGCTTTCTTT.

This clone was counted a single time. V is TRBV5-6 and J is TRBJ1-2, with D uncertain. Germline CDR1 SGHDT, CDR2 YYEEEE. This CDR3 comprises 14 residues. V dropped 1 base and J dropped 2 bases, with 9 bases sitting between them. CDR3 DNA sequence: TGTGCCAGCAGCTTGAACAGACGAAACTATGGCTACACCTTC. This codes for CASSLNRRNYGYTF.

J is TRBJ2-2 and V is TRBV29-1, with D perhaps TRBD2 (6 bases). CDR1 and CDR2 (germline): SQVTM, ANQGSEA. The CDR3 sequence is 14 residues long. V lost 6 bases, J lost 1 base, and 12 bases lay in between. CDR3 DNA: TGCAGCGTCGGCGGGATAGTGAACACCGGGGAGCTGTTTTTT. It yields the protein CSVGGIVNTGELFF.

This rearrangement joins TRBV28 to TRBJ2-1; 10 bases fit TRBD1. Per germline, CDR1 MDHEN and CDR2 SYDVKM. J gave up 1 base and V 6 bases, and 0 bases lay outside the gene matches. The CDR3 extends over 14 amino acids. The CDR3 sequence is CASRGQGSYNEQFF. For the CDR3, the DNA is TGTGCCAGCAGGGGACAGGGGTCCTACAATGAGCAGTTCTTC.

The chain employs TRBV28 and TRBJ1-5, with a tentative D call TRBD1 (6 bases). This CDR3 is built from 16 residues. Germline CDR1 is MDHEN and CDR2 is SYDVKM. V was shortened by 6 bases and J by 4 bases, with 19 bases between the two germline ends. CDR3 nucleotides: TGTGCCAGCAGGCTTCTAGGACGGGGGGCGAATCAGCCCCAGCATTTT. This gives the protein CASRLLGRGANQPQHF.

This clone was found once. This chain connects TRBV5-6 to TRBJ1-6; 7 bases match TRBD1. Germline assignment: CDR1 SGHDT and CDR2 YYEEEE. Trimming at V came to 0 bases and at J to 5 bases, leaving 8 bases not matched to a gene. The CDR3 runs 17 residues. This CDR3 reads CASSLGPTGTDNSPLHF. CDR3 coding DNA: TGTGCCAGCAGCTTGGGACCTACCGGGACAGATAATTCACCCCTCCACTTT.

This clone showed up just a few times. V gene TRBV7-2 combines with J gene TRBJ1-5, with D perhaps matching TRBD1 (6 bases). The CDR3 sequence is 16 residues long. Trimming took 1 base from V and 1 from J, leaving 11 bases between them. Germline V lookup: CDR1 SGHTA, CDR2 FQGNSA. CDR3 in DNA: TGTGCCAGCAGCTTAGTCGGGGGGGCCAGCAATCAGCCCCAGCATTTT. Translating it yields CASSLVGGASNQPQHF.

The chain employs TRBV9 and TRBJ1-1; 10 bases fit TRBD1. J was trimmed by 6 bases and V by 6 bases; bases with no gene match: 11. CDR3 size: 15 residues. Germline lookup yields CDR1 SGDLS and CDR2 YYNGEE. CDR3 sequence (DNA): TGTGCCAGCACCAGGACAGGGGGAATAGGGGCTGAAGCTTTCTTT. Residues: CASTRTGGIGAEAFF.

The count of this clone is one. CDR3 residues: CATAGQGAGNEQFF. CDR3 nucleotide sequence: TGTGCCACCGCAGGACAGGGGGCTGGGAATGAGCAGTTCTTC. The gene calls are TRBV24-1 and TRBJ2-1, with 11 bases matching TRBD1. Looked up from germline, CDR1 is KGHDR and CDR2 is SFDVKD. The junction had 7 bases not matched to a gene; V was cut back by 9 bases and J by 7 bases. The CDR3 spans 14 residues.

The chain has TRBV6-2 or TRBV6-3 and TRBJ2-7; TRBD2 might be the D (6 bases). Germline V gives CDR1 MNHEY, CDR2 SVGEGT. The CDR3 consists of 14 residues. Trimming stripped 2 bases from V and 5 bases from J, with 13 bases between. The CDR3 sequence is CASSYDGSSNEQYF. The CDR3, as DNA: TGTGCCAGCAGTTACGACGGGAGCAGCAACGAGCAGTACTTC.

The chain has TRBV7-9 and TRBJ1-2; perhaps TRBD1 as D (6 bases). Trimming left V 4 bases short and J 4 bases short, with 13 bases between. This CDR3 is built from 14 residues. CDR1 is SEHNR and CDR2 is FQNEAQ in the germline V gene (reference sequence). CDR3 sequence: CASSSLGGGYGYTF. The CDR3, as DNA: TGTGCCAGCAGCTCCTTGGGAGGGGGCTATGGCTACACCTTC.

This rearrangement joins TRBV7-9 to TRBJ1-1; D remains unclear. V shed 7 bases and J shed 1 base, with 10 bases lying between them. CDR1 is SEHNR and CDR2 is FQNEAQ in the germline V gene (reference sequence). The CDR3 runs to 13 residues. DNA for the CDR3: TGTGCCAGCAACTCGCGCGGGAACACTGAAGCTTTCTTT. Protein: CASNSRGNTEAFF.

The chain employs TRBV7-2 and TRBJ2-5, with D possibly TRBD1 on 6 matching bases. Germline V gives CDR1 SGHTA, CDR2 FQGNSA. The CDR3 has 13 amino acids. Trimming removed 5 bases from V and 3 bases from J, with 10 bases in between. CDR3 in amino acids: CASSTGQKETQYF. The CDR3 bases are TGTGCCAGCAGCACCGGACAGAAAGAGACCCAGTACTTC. Supplemented by reference TRBV7-2 and TRBJ2-5, the full variable domain reads GAGVSQSPSNKVTEKGKDVELRCDPISGHTALYWYRQSLGQGLEFLIYFQGNSAPDKSGLPSDRFSAERTGGSVSTLTIQRTQQEDSAVYLCASSTGQKETQYFGPGTRLLVL.

This clone has only one observation. The genes are TRBV6-5 and TRBJ2-7; TRBD1 aligns across 8 bases. After removal of 5 bases from V and 6 bases from J, the junction contained 9 bases not matched to a gene. This CDR3 spans 14 amino acids. Germline V gene sequence: CDR1 MNHEY, CDR2 SVGAGI. CDR3 loop: CASSKTGTGGEQYF. CDR3 nucleotides: TGTGCCAGCAGTAAAACCGGGACAGGAGGCGAGCAGTACTTC.

The chain joins TRBV10-3 to TRBJ2-3; D is possibly TRBD2 (5 bases). Germline values: CDR1 ENHRY, CDR2 SYGVKD. V shed 0 bases and J shed 1 base, with 5 bases lying between them. The CDR3 length is 14 residues. The CDR3: CAISESRGTDTQYF. The DNA of the CDR3 is TGTGCCATCAGTGAGTCGAGGGGCACAGATACGCAGTATTTT.

The genes are TRBV6-2 or TRBV6-3 and TRBJ1-2, with 9 bases matching TRBD1. The CDR3 consists of 14 residues. Trimming at V came to 4 bases and at J to 7 bases, leaving 7 bases not matched to a gene. CDR1 is MNHEY, CDR2 SVGEGT, per germline. Here the CDR3 reads CASSSYRGRFGYTF. In DNA form, the CDR3 reads TGTGCCAGCAGTTCCTACAGGGGGCGATTTGGCTACACCTTC.

The rearrangement links TRBV7-3 to TRBJ2-1; 7 bases agree with TRBD1. Trimming cost V 5 bases and J 3 bases; bases outside gene matches: 10. Germline CDR1 reads SGHTA; CDR2 reads FQGTGA. CDR3 length: 16 amino acids. CDR3 amino acids: CASSRGQVSLYNEQFF. The CDR3 DNA is TGTGCCAGCAGCCGCGGACAGGTCTCCCTCTACAATGAGCAGTTCTTC.

J is TRBJ1-2 and V is TRBV5-1, with 7 nucleotides matching TRBD1. The CDR3 extends over 14 amino acids. The V and J ends lost 0 bases and 7 bases, in that order; junction bases with no gene match: 6. Germline values: CDR1 SGHRS, CDR2 YFSETQ. CDR3 nucleotide sequence: TGCGCCAGCAGCTTGGACGGACAGGCAGTTGGCTACACCTTC. The encoded protein is CASSLDGQAVGYTF.

This sequence joins TRBV11-3 and TRBJ2-2, with TRBD1 identical over 7 bases. The CDR3 runs 14 residues. Germline loops: CDR1 SGHNT, CDR2 YENEEA. V was clipped by 5 bases and J by 5 bases; unmatched bases: 5. CDR3: CASSPDRATGELFF. The DNA of the CDR3 is TGTGCCAGCAGCCCCGACAGGGCTACCGGGGAGCTGTTTTTT. Supplemented by reference TRBV11-3 and TRBJ2-2, the full variable domain reads EAGVVQSPRYKIIEKKQPVAFWCNPISGHNTLYWYLQNLGQGPELLIRYENEEAVDDSQLPKDRFSAERLKGVDSTLKIQPAELGDSAVYLCASSPDRATGELFFGEGSRLTVL.

The chain links TRBV7-2 to TRBJ2-5; D perhaps matches TRBD2 (6 bases). In germline, CDR1 is SGHTA, CDR2 FQGNSA. The CDR3 loop spans 13 amino acids. Between the trimmed V and J ends, which lost 4 bases and 7 bases, there was a span of 13 bases. The CDR3 spells CASSYGTDGTQYF. In nucleotides, the CDR3 is TGTGCCAGCAGCTACGGGACTGATGGGACCCAGTACTTC.

V is TRBV7-8 and J is TRBJ1-1, with D perhaps TRBD1 (6 bases). V lost 5 bases and J lost 8, with 12 bases in between. The CDR3 contains 12 residues. Germline assignment: CDR1 SGHVS and CDR2 FQNEAQ. This CDR3 reads CASSTGTGEAFF. The CDR3 region has the DNA TGTGCCAGCAGCACAGGGACCGGGGAAGCTTTCTTT.

This chain joins TRBV6-2 or TRBV6-3 and TRBJ2-5, with a possible D match to TRBD2 (6 bases). The germline V gene encodes CDR1 MNHEY and CDR2 SVGEGT. This CDR3 region has 15 residues. Trimming shortened V by 4 bases and J by 4 bases, and 16 bases separated the two germline ends. CDR3 protein: CASSSRRGSGETQYF. The DNA of the CDR3 is TGTGCCAGCAGTTCCCGCCGGGGGTCGGGAGAGACCCAGTACTTC.

The chain uses TRBV18 and TRBJ1-2, with TRBD1 matching over 7 bases. Germline-derived CDR1 and CDR2 are KGHSH and LQKENI. This CDR3 has 17 amino acids. The V and J ends lost 3 bases and 4 bases, in that order; junction bases with no gene match: 14. In DNA form, the CDR3 reads TGTGCCAGCTCACCCCGGACAGGTCAGAGGGTTAGCTATGGCTACACCTTC. It is translated as CASSPRTGQRVSYGYTF.

This chain uses TRBV7-2 with TRBJ2-7; D perhaps matches TRBD2 (5 bases). Germline CDR1 reads SGHTA; CDR2 reads FQGNSA. V lost 3 bases, J lost 4 bases, and 16 bases lay in between. The CDR3 contains 15 residues. CDR3 protein: CASSFGRGWGYEQYF. CDR3 coding DNA: TGTGCCAGCAGCTTCGGACGGGGATGGGGTTACGAGCAGTACTTC.

The V gene is TRBV29-1, the J gene TRBJ2-2; D may be TRBD2 (6 bases). Germline V gene lookup returns CDR1 SQVTM and CDR2 ANQGSEA. The ends were cut back, 1 base at V and 4 bases at J, with 13 bases in the middle. This CDR3 spans 15 amino acids. DNA for the CDR3: TGCAGCGTTGAAGCCTCGGGACTGCCCACCGGGGAGCTGTTTTTT. Translating gives CSVEASGLPTGELFF.